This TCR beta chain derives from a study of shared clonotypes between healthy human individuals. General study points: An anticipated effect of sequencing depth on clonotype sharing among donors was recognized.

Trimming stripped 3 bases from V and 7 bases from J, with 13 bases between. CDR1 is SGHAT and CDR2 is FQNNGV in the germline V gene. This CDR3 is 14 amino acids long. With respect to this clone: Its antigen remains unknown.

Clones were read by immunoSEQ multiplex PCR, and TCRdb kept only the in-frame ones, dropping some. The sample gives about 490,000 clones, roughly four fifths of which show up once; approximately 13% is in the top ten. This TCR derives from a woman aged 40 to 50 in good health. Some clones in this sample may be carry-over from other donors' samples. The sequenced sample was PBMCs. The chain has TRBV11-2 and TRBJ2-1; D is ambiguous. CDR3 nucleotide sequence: TGTGCCAGCAGCTTTCCTGGGATTTCGAATGAGCAGTTCTTC. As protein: CASSFPGISNEQFF.